This TCR beta chain derives from a study of T cell changes during pregnancy in multiple sclerosis. The table came from immunoSEQ multiplex PCR; TCRdb's copy has only in-frame clones and leaves some out. Of 45,000 to 55,000 clones listed, 85% to 95% are singletons. The V gene lost 5 bases and the J gene lost 5 bases, with 13 bases spanning the gap. CDR3 length equals 13 residues. Germline V gene sequence: CDR1 SGHRS, CDR2 YFSETQ. This chain connects TRBV5-1 to TRBJ2-5; D remains ambiguous. The receptor's source is a female donor in good health, enrolled as a control in a pregnancy study. The sample was CD4+ T cells from peripheral blood mononuclear cells, taken in the second trimester of pregnancy. DNA of the CDR3: TGCGCCAGCAGTCGTACCTTTCGGGAGACCCAGTACTTC. Its translation: CASSRTFRETQYF.